This T cell receptor (beta chain) was documented in a study of cytomegalovirus exposure and HLA in healthy donors. Germline V gene lookup returns CDR1 SQVTM and CDR2 ANQGSEA. The length of the CDR3 is 11 residues. The trim removed 8 bases at V and 6 bases at J, leaving 3 bases unmatched. Concerning this clone itself: Its antigen is as yet unknown.

13 Jbeta primers and 60 Vbeta primers were used for the PCR. Using immunoSEQ multiplex PCR, the repertoire was profiled, and TCRdb retains in-frame clones only, with some absent. This table holds about 150,000 clones, 75% to 85% found once. Broader study findings: The authors later linked a missense DCLRE1C variant to TCR beta V- and J-gene trimming.

The J gene is TRBJ2-1, the V gene TRBV29-1; 8 bases map to TRBD1. The sample taken for sequencing was PBMCs. This sequence was found in a woman aged 40 to 49 in good health and CMV-seropositive. In nucleotides, the CDR3 is TGCAGCTCCGACAGGGGCAATGAGCAGTTCTTC. This codes for CSSDRGNEQFF.